The 11 T cell receptor beta chains reported below all come from one sample, sequenced in a study of T cells in localized non-small cell lung cancer (dated by TCRdb to about 2020). The library was made by the immunoSEQ multiplex PCR assay. TCRdb obtained this table from immuneACCESS and retained in-frame rearrangements with V and J assigned. These tables miss some clones; where compared with another copy, unresolved V genes account for less than half of the shortfall, and the remainder is unexplained. This sample has roughly 38,000 clones in its table, and more than 75% of those were observed once. Of the sample, approximately 3.4% is held by the ten largest clones. Sequenced material: peripheral blood, taken before any cancer treatment. All receptors derive from a man aged 18 to 49 with stage I lung adenocarcinoma.

Written as DNA, the CDR3 is TGTGCCAGCAGTGGGACAGTGAATAATTCACCCCTCCACTTT. Protein product: CASSGTVNNSPLHF. The chain joins TRBV27 to TRBJ1-6; 7 bases fit TRBD1. J gave up 5 bases and V 5 bases, and 3 bases lay outside the gene matches. The CDR3 runs to 14 residues. Germline assignment: CDR1 MNHEY and CDR2 SMNVEV (reference sequence).

The V and J genes are TRBV27 and TRBJ1-5, with a possible D match to TRBD1 (6 bases). The V gene lost 4 bases and the J gene lost 0 bases, with 13 bases spanning the gap. The CDR3 runs to 16 residues. Germline-derived CDR1 and CDR2 are MNHEY and SMNVEV (reference sequence). The CDR3: CASSSGDTHSNQPQHF. In nucleotides, the CDR3 is TGTGCCAGCAGTTCTGGGGACACCCATAGCAATCAGCCCCAGCATTTT.

The chain couples TRBV4-3 to TRBJ2-3; D is perhaps TRBD1 (5 bases). There are 20 residues in the CDR3. CDR1 and CDR2 from the germline V gene are LGHNA and YSLEER. Trimming pared 4 bases from V and 9 bases from J, leaving 35 bases between. The CDR3 nucleotides read TGCGCCAGCAGCCTGATGGACATTGGTTTGGGATCATATAAGCTAGAAACGCAGTATTTT. Protein product: CASSLMDIGLGSYKLETQYF.

The rearrangement links TRBV7-9 to TRBJ1-1, with D possibly being TRBD1 (6 bases). CDR3 length equals 15 residues. Germline lookup yields CDR1 SEHNR and CDR2 FQNEAQ (reference sequence). V lost 2 bases, J lost 6 bases, and 16 bases lay in between. Here the CDR3 DNA reads TGTGCCAGCAGCTTACCCACTATTAGGGGGTCTGAAGCTTTCTTT. Residues: CASSLPTIRGSEAFF.

This clone was detected only once. The chain couples TRBV5-8 to TRBJ1-1, with 8 nucleotides matching TRBD1. The CDR3 contains 12 residues. Germline values: CDR1 SGHTS, CDR2 YDEGEE. Unmatched junction bases numbered 5, after V lost 7 bases and J lost 6 bases. The CDR3: CASQIQGAEAFF. The CDR3 nucleotides are TGTGCCAGCCAAATACAGGGGGCTGAAGCTTTCTTT. Drawing the rest from reference TRBV5-8 and TRBJ1-1, the complete variable domain is EAGVTQSPTHLIKTRGQQATLRCSPISGHTSVYWYQQALGLGLQFLLWYDEGEERNRGNFPPRFSGRQFPNYSSELNVNALELEDSALYLCASQIQGAEAFFGQGTRLTVV.

The genes are TRBV6-1 and TRBJ1-3; D perhaps matches TRBD1 (5 bases). Deletions cut 0 bases from V and 0 bases from J, with 12 bases between. The CDR3 is 17 residues long. Germline CDR1 is MNHNS and CDR2 is SASEGT. In DNA, the CDR3 is TGTGCCAGCAGTGAAGCGCACGGGGGATCCTCTGGAAACACCATATATTTT. Translating gives CASSEAHGGSSGNTIYF.

The V call is TRBV7-8, the J call TRBJ1-6; no clear D. The V and J ends lost 0 bases and 7 bases respectively, with 7 bases between them. Germline assignment: CDR1 SGHVS and CDR2 FQNEAQ. The CDR3 spans 14 residues. Written as DNA, the CDR3 is TGTGCCAGCAGCTTAGCGGTGCTAAATTCACCCCTCCACTTT. This sequence encodes CASSLAVLNSPLHF.

This chain joins TRBV6-5 and TRBJ1-2; D is ambiguous. This CDR3 is 15 amino acids long. The germline gives CDR1 MNHEY, CDR2 SVGAGI. The germline V and J ends were trimmed by 0 bases and 0 bases, with 8 bases remaining between them. CDR3 residues: CASSYSRAANYGYTF. DNA for the CDR3: TGTGCCAGCAGTTACTCAAGGGCTGCTAACTATGGCTACACCTTC.

V gene TRBV12-5 combines with J gene TRBJ1-1; 9 bases align to TRBD1. The J segment lost 6 bases and the V segment lost 2 bases, leaving 10 bases of the junction unmatched. Germline CDR1 reads LGHNT; CDR2 reads FRNRAP. The CDR3 covers 16 residues. The CDR3 is CASGLTLGQGEAEAFF. DNA of the CDR3: TGTGCTAGTGGTTTGACACTGGGACAGGGTGAGGCTGAAGCTTTCTTT.

A few counts support this clone. CDR3 protein: CASSDLEGGHGYTF. The CDR3 DNA sequence: TGCGCCAGCAGCGACCTTGAGGGGGGTCACGGCTACACCTTC. The gene calls are TRBV5-1 and TRBJ1-2; weak D call: TRBD1 (6 bases). The CDR3 contains 14 residues. From germline, CDR1 is SGHRS and CDR2 YFSETQ. V gave up 4 bases and J gave up 8 bases, with 18 bases separating them.

The rearrangement joins TRBV6-8 to TRBJ2-7; tentatively, D is TRBD1 (7 bases). V lost 9 bases and J lost 5, with 11 bases in between. Germline V gene sequence: CDR1 MNHGY, CDR2 SAAAGT. This CDR3 has 11 amino acids. CDR3 region: CASRRGHEQYF. In nucleotides, the CDR3 is TGTGCCAGTCGGAGGGGGCACGAGCAGTACTTC.